This T cell receptor (beta chain) was obtained from a study of tumor-infiltrating lymphocytes in primary liver carcinoma. This clonotype was seen ten or more times. Both blood RNA, taken from unsorted whole blood, and germline DNA were extracted. Trimming cost V 11 bases and J 2 bases; bases outside gene matches: 4. The CDR3 is 12 residues long. CDR1 is ENHRY, CDR2 SYGVKD, per germline. Researchers generated TCR beta cDNA from about 450 ng of total RNA, relying on a constant-region primer. Slightly modified ARM-PCR with three nested multiplex PCR rounds yielded TCR beta libraries. A C-beta reverse primer and TRBV1-TRBV30 forward primers served in each of the first two PCR rounds, at about 10 cycles apiece. TCRdb reanalysed the multiplex PCR reads using MiXCR and keeps one entry per CDR3 protein. The sample holds about 180,000 distinct CDR3 sequences; about 55% are singletons and the top ten take around 68%.

The receptor comes from a man aged 40-50 years with primary liver carcinoma and hepatitis B virus infection. The sequenced sample consisted of peripheral blood. The gene calls are TRBV10-3 and TRBJ2-5; 8 nucleotides match TRBD1. CDR3 amino acids: CASRTGQETQYF. The CDR3 bases are TGTGCCTCCCGGACAGGGCAAGAGACCCAGTACTTC.